Described below is a single TCR beta chain sequence and its context. The antigen it binds to is not known. Base quality data are lacking; no much larger clone is found one base away. To be included, a participant needed at least one PBMC sample from before ART initiation plus at least two post-ART samples. All participants with HIV were treated in the United States of America. Before DNA extraction, cryopreserved samples of about 0.9-11 million PBMC were thawed and then washed. At the time of the earliest PBMC sample for each participant with HIV, ages ranged from about 23 to 60 years. PBMC samples were contributed by each participant from 1-4 timepoints before ART initiation and 2-8 timepoints after ART initiation, with a median of 7 samples. Serial HIV viral load, CD4+ T-cell count, ART history and demographic data were obtained for every participant. Genomic DNA was extracted from unsorted PBMC with a Qiagen kit on a QIAcube, processed in batches of 12 samples.

Sequencing of the TRB variable region was done with the immunoSEQ hsTCRB v3.0 assay at survey level resolution. The target sequencing depth for TRB was 40,000-50,000 T-cell genomes per sample. Pooled TRB libraries were sequenced on an Illumina MiSeq with a v3 150-cycle kit. Per the authors' processing: Repertoire analysis ran in R within a reproducible Nextflow workflow covering QC, data transformation and analysis. LymphoSeq2, an R package for AIRR-Seq data exploration, was used to implement custom analyses. Four samples that yielded fewer than 5000 total TRB sequences were excluded, so that some 190 HIV repertoires were analyzed. Among the roughly 190 retained HIV repertoires, some 60 were collected before ART initiation and around 130 after ART initiation. Repertoires were downsampled to 5000 TRB nucleotide sequences, with summary statistics averaged over 100 downsampling iterations. TRB sequences were retained for analysis only if CDR3 regions of at least seven amino acids were present. Diversity was assessed using a clonality score derived from Shannon entropy and using the Gini coefficient. Repertoire networks linked the top 5000 CDR3 amino acid sequences whenever two sequences differed by an edit distance of one. For TRB CDR3 amino acid sequences, antigen specificity groups and MHC restriction were predicted with GLIPH2. To flag known associations with CMV, EBV, HIV or tissue antigens, CDR3 amino acid sequences were compared against VDJdb and McPAS-TCR. Pre-ART, post-ART and control groups were compared with Wilcoxon signed-rank tests and Holm-Bonferroni correction. Imported from immuneACCESS, the table was reduced by TCRdb to in-frame sequences with V and J called. These copies leave out some clones; in studies compared against another copy, an unresolved V gene accounts for under half, and the cause of the remainder is not known. D and trimming come from the DNA, and the V and J calls and clone size come from that table. The sample table contains more than 20,000 clones; only one count was recorded for 86% of them. The ten largest make up 3.6% of the sample.

This sample was included in a study of long-term antiretroviral therapy in people with HIV (dated by TCRdb to 2022 to 2024). Regarding the research as a whole: The earliest samples were collected approximately a decade before the 2015 WHO recommendation for immediate ART, a period when ART was typically delayed until CD4 counts fell. Among the roughly 30 participants with HIV, eleven to twelve were female. A total of over 150 cryopreserved PBMC samples came from around 30 adults with confirmed HIV infection and were collected serially over a mean of approximately six years (range 1-12). No cross-contamination during QIAcube processing turned up in test extractions that ran a monoclonal T-cell line alongside 25 to 35 polyclonal samples. Whether ART initiation and durable HIV suppression were associated with changes in peripheral blood TRB repertoire composition and diversity was tested in a retrospective serial study.

Summary of the overall study and its limitations: Compared with controls, HIV repertoires had narrower CDR3 length ranges, and the network structure pointed to an antigen-experienced repertoire that shifted only slightly toward naive after ART. A significant increase in TRB diversity was found to be associated with ART initiation, although TRB diversity was observed to remain significantly below that of transplant donor controls even after long-term ART. Inferences about post-ART repertoire changes are limited because no data were available on ART adherence, viral resistance or therapy changes. Because cell numbers in pre-ART samples were limited, unsorted PBMC were profiled instead of sorted CD4+ and CD8+ T cells. Owing to limited PBMC availability, only the TCR beta chain was sequenced, without alpha chain pairing. Expanded TRB clones identified before ART initiation dominated the repertoire at all time points, although this dominance fluctuated and declined in many PLHIV after ART. The samples span the years 2004 to 2017, and the ART regimens used may be less effective than current regimens.

The source of this sequence is a woman between 25 and 40 years old with HIV. The material sequenced was unsorted PBMCs, taken 1.9 years after starting antiretroviral therapy.

The CDR3 protein: CSVSQETQYF. The DNA sequence follows: TGCAGCGTTTCTCAAGAGACCCAGTACTTC. Here the chain combines TRBV29-1 and TRBJ2-5; the D segment cannot be called with confidence. Trimming takes 5 bases from V and 2 bases from J, and the germline ends sit 3 bases apart. As encoded in the germline V gene, CDR1 is SQVTM while CDR2 is ANQGSEA. From the cysteine up to the phenylalanine, the CDR3 has a length of 10 residues. CDR3 DNA only is kept here, 30 bases in frame from base 1. This CDR3, with the reference TRBV29-1 and TRBJ2-5 proteins standing in past its ends, gives the full variable domain SAVISQKPSRDICQRGTSLTIQCQVDSQVTMMFWYRQQPGQSLTLIATANQGSEATYESGFVIDKFPISRPNLTFSTLTVSNMSPEDSSIYLCSVSQETQYFGPGTRLLVL.